The 27 T cell receptor beta chains presented below share a single source sample, sequenced in a study of T cells of healthy individuals. TCRdb passed the 5' RACE reads through MiXCR, listing each CDR3 protein once. Here the sample spans 60,000 to 75,000 distinct CDR3 sequences, about 16% being singletons. All receptors derive from a human donor in good health.

The J gene is TRBJ2-5, the V gene TRBV7-9; D possibly uses TRBD1 or TRBD2 (7 bases each). This CDR3 comprises 16 residues. The germline gives CDR1 SEHNR, CDR2 FQNEAQ (reference sequence). The germline V and J ends were trimmed by 5 bases and 6 bases, with 22 bases remaining between them. In DNA form, the CDR3 reads TGTGCCAGCAGCATTAAAGGGACAGCGGGGCGACAGACCCAGTACTTC. Protein: CASSIKGTAGRQTQYF.

This clonotype was recorded a few times. The V call is TRBV5-1, the J call TRBJ2-5; D gene unclear. Germline V gene lookup returns CDR1 SGHRS and CDR2 YFSETQ. The CDR3 sequence is 14 residues long. The V gene lost 5 bases and the J gene lost 5 bases, with 16 bases spanning the gap. The CDR3 spells CASSLWRSPETQYF. The CDR3 DNA reads as TGCGCCAGCAGTCTTTGGCGCTCCCCCGAGACCCAGTACTTC.

Ten or more counts support this clonotype. V is TRBV29-1 and J is TRBJ2-1; D unclear. The CDR3 is made up of 15 amino acids. CDR1 and CDR2 (germline): SQVTM, ANQGSEA. Trimming shortened V by 4 bases and J by 5 bases, and 18 bases separated the two germline ends. The CDR3 nucleotides are TGCAGCGTTGCGGGTGGGTTTGGGTTCAACAATGAGCAGTTCTTC. Protein product: CSVAGGFGFNNEQFF.

This clonotype was recorded many times. The chain has TRBV9 and TRBJ2-5, with 7 bases matching TRBD2. CDR3 size: 16 residues. V dropped 3 bases and J dropped 0; count of bases not matched to a gene: 8. CDR1 SGDLS and CDR2 YYNGEE come from the germline V gene. The CDR3 nucleotides read TGTGCCAGCAGCGCGACTAGCTTTTATTACCAAGAGACCCAGTACTTC. Translated: CASSATSFYYQETQYF.

This clonotype was seen ten or more times. The chain carries TRBV25-1 and TRBJ2-1; D is unresolved. Germline V gene data show CDR1 as MGHDK and CDR2 as SYGVNS. The CDR3 is 13 residues long. V lost 8 bases to trimming and J lost 6 bases, with 14 bases between them. The CDR3 is CASPVRATNEQFF. CDR3 coding DNA: TGTGCCAGCCCAGTCCGTGCCACCAATGAGCAGTTCTTC. Using reference TRBV25-1 and TRBJ2-1 for the parts outside the CDR3, the full variable domain is EADIYQTPRYLVIGTGKKITLECSQTMGHDKMYWYQQDPGMELHLIHYSYGVNSTEKGDLSSESTVSRIRTEHFPLTLESARPSHTSQYLCASPVRATNEQFFGPGTRLTVL.

This chain connects TRBV7-9 to TRBJ2-7; TRBD1 agrees at 8 bases. Germline CDR1 and CDR2: SEHNR and FQNEAQ (reference sequence). J was trimmed by 9 bases and V by 5 bases; bases with no gene match: 6. This CDR3 is 12 amino acids long. The CDR3 reads CASSGQGNRQYF. The DNA of the CDR3 is TGTGCCAGCAGCGGACAGGGTAACCGGCAGTACTTC. The whole variable domain, filled in from reference TRBV7-9 and TRBJ2-7, reads DTGVSQNPRHKITKRGQNVTFRCDPISEHNRLYWYRQTLGQGPEFLTYFQNEAQLEKSRLLSDRFSAERPKGSFSTLEIQRTEQGDSAMYLCASSGQGNRQYFGPGTRLTVT.

The table lists this clonotype with a few counts. The J gene is TRBJ2-5, the V gene TRBV7-3, with 10 bases aligning to TRBD2. The germline gives CDR1 SGHTA, CDR2 FQGTGA. V dropped 0 bases and J dropped 4; count of bases not matched to a gene: 5. The CDR3 consists of 16 residues. CDR3 region: CASSLTPGLALETQYF. The CDR3 DNA sequence: TGTGCCAGCAGCTTAACCCCGGGACTAGCGTTAGAGACCCAGTACTTC.

The genes are TRBV2 and TRBJ2-3; possibly TRBD1 or TRBD2 for D (6 bases each). This CDR3 has 15 amino acids. The V gene lost 1 base and the J gene lost 1 base, with 9 bases spanning the gap. Per the germline V gene, CDR1 is SNHLY and CDR2 is FYNNEI. CDR3 coding DNA: TGTGCCAGCAGTGAAGGGGGGGCTGGCACAGATACGCAGTATTTT. It codes for CASSEGGAGTDTQYF.

Many counts were recorded for this clonotype. The CDR3 DNA sequence: TGCAGTGCCTGGAAGGGGGTTGGACGTCAACAAGATACGCAGTATTTT. Amino acid sequence: CSAWKGVGRQQDTQYF. V gene TRBV20-1 combines with J gene TRBJ2-3; the D gene is possibly TRBD1 (6 bases). V lost 6 bases, J lost 5 bases, and 24 bases lay in between. CDR1 DFQATT and CDR2 SNEGSKA come from the germline V gene (reference sequence). This CDR3 has 16 residues.

This clonotype was recorded at least ten times. Germline is not matched at one junction end, which may reflect a read error. The CDR3: CASSPGPQGAHNF. CDR3 in DNA: TGTGCCAGCAGTCCCGGCCCGCAGGGGGCTCATAACTTC. The chain uses TRBV7-6 and TRBJ2-1, with TRBD1 matching 8 bases. The CDR3 is 13 residues long. From germline, CDR1 is SGHVS and CDR2 FNYEAQ.

This chain links TRBV20-1 with TRBJ2-7; D is perhaps TRBD1 or TRBD2 (5 bases each). The CDR3 consists of 12 residues. Trimming removed 5 bases from V and 7 bases from J, with 15 bases in between. From germline, CDR1 is DFQATT and CDR2 SNEGSKA (reference sequence). The CDR3 protein is CSAGRGTGEQYF. In DNA form, the CDR3 reads TGCAGTGCTGGGCGAGGGACGGGGGAGCAGTACTTC.

The V and J genes are TRBV28 and TRBJ2-5; 9 bases match TRBD1. The CDR3 consists of 17 residues. The J segment lost 2 bases and the V segment lost 2 bases, leaving 9 bases of the junction unmatched. CDR1 and CDR2 from the germline V gene are MDHEN and SYDVKM. Written as DNA, the CDR3 is TGTGCCAGCAGTTTACGCTCGTGGACAGGGGCTCAAGAGACCCAGTACTTC. Its protein product is CASSLRSWTGAQETQYF.

The chain links TRBV20-1 to TRBJ2-7; tentative D call: TRBD1 (5 bases). The germline CDR1 and CDR2 sequences are DFQATT and SNEGSKA (reference sequence). Trimming stripped 2 bases from V and 3 bases from J, with 14 bases between. This CDR3 region has 14 residues. CDR3 nucleotide sequence: TGCAGTGCTAGACCACCTACTCAGGGCTACGAGCAGTACTTC. It codes for CSARPPTQGYEQYF.

This clonotype was seen repeatedly, ten times or more. CDR3 coding DNA: TGTGCCAGCAGCTCACCGGACAGGGTTGCCTACGAGCAGTACTTC. This codes for CASSSPDRVAYEQYF. The chain employs TRBV7-2 and TRBJ2-7; 8 bases are shared with TRBD1. Germline CDR1 and CDR2: SGHTA and FQGNSA. Trimming removed 4 bases from V and 2 bases from J; junction bases left unmatched: 7. The CDR3 runs to 15 residues.

This clonotype was counted between two and nine times. This sequence joins TRBV15 and TRBJ2-7; maybe TRBD2 (5 bases). This CDR3 has 15 residues. Trimming pared 3 bases from V and 6 bases from J, leaving 18 bases between. Germline V gene data show CDR1 as LNHNV and CDR2 as YYDKDF (reference sequence). The CDR3: CATSREIGMISEQYF. The CDR3 nucleotides read TGTGCCACCAGCAGGGAGATCGGGATGATTTCCGAGCAGTACTTC.

This clonotype was seen many times. The V and J genes are TRBV5-1 and TRBJ2-1; 8 nucleotides line up with TRBD2. The CDR3 has 15 amino acids. Germline assignment: CDR1 SGHRS and CDR2 YFSETQ. With 4 bases clipped from V and 3 bases from J, the junction kept 6 bases outside the gene matches. DNA for the CDR3: TGCGCCAGCAGCCTCTCTAGCGGGTACTACAATGAGCAGTTCTTC. It is translated as CASSLSSGYYNEQFF. Combining the CDR3 with reference TRBV5-1 and TRBJ2-1 gives the whole variable domain KAGVTQTPRYLIKTRGQQVTLSCSPISGHRSVSWYQQTPGQGLQFLFEYFSETQRNKGNFPGRFSGRQFSNSRSEMNVSTLELGDSALYLCASSLSSGYYNEQFFGPGTRLTVL.

This clonotype was recorded many times. V is TRBV24-1 and J is TRBJ2-5; unclear D gene. Germline CDR1 reads KGHDR; CDR2 reads SFDVKD. The CDR3 totals 13 residues. V was trimmed by 4 bases and J by 0 bases, leaving 5 bases between them. CDR3 nucleotides: TGTGCCACCAGTGACCTCTACCAAGAGACCCAGTACTTC. This codes for CATSDLYQETQYF.

This chain connects TRBV7-9 to TRBJ2-3, with D tentatively TRBD1 or TRBD2 (6 bases each). This CDR3 comprises 17 residues. The V end lost 2 bases, the J end lost 1 base, and 16 bases lay between the germline ends. Germline-derived CDR1 and CDR2 are SEHNR and FQNEAQ (reference sequence). The CDR3 bases are TGTGCCAGCAGCTTAACCCTGGGGGGCAGGGGCACAGATACGCAGTATTTT. Residues: CASSLTLGGRGTDTQYF.

This clonotype was detected many times. The rearrangement links TRBV15 to TRBJ2-7; either TRBD1 or TRBD2 may fit D (5 bases each). CDR3 length: 14 amino acids. V was shortened by 2 bases and J by 2 bases, with 10 bases between the two germline ends. Looked up from germline, CDR1 is LNHNV and CDR2 is YYDKDF (reference sequence). CDR3 in amino acids: CATSRQGPAYEQYF. CDR3 DNA sequence: TGTGCCACCAGCAGACAGGGACCAGCCTACGAGCAGTACTTC.

This clonotype has a handful of counts. This chain's CDR3 is CSARLSSYEQYF. CDR3 coding DNA: TGCAGTGCTAGACTGAGCTCCTACGAGCAGTACTTC. This sequence joins TRBV20-1 and TRBJ2-7, with D uncertain. The CDR3 spans 12 residues. V lost 2 bases and J lost 0, with 5 bases in between. The V gene's germline CDR1 is DFQATT and CDR2 SNEGSKA (reference sequence).

This clonotype came up many times. The genes are TRBV20-1 and TRBJ1-1; D remains ambiguous. V lost 3 bases, J lost 3 bases, and 8 bases lay in between. The germline gives CDR1 DFQATT, CDR2 SNEGSKA (reference sequence). The CDR3 has 12 residues. The CDR3 DNA is TGCAGTGCTAGGCTCGCTTACACTGAAGCTTTCTTT. It yields the protein CSARLAYTEAFF.

This clonotype was seen ten or more times. The chain employs TRBV29-1 and TRBJ1-1; maybe TRBD1 (5 bases). CDR3 size: 13 residues. Trimming cost V 4 bases and J 2 bases, with 11 bases left between them. The germline V gene encodes CDR1 SQVTM and CDR2 ANQGSEA. The CDR3 coding sequence is TGCAGCGTTGCTTTTAGGGGAAACACTGAAGCTTTCTTT. It codes for CSVAFRGNTEAFF.

There are a few counts of this clonotype. The rearrangement joins TRBV6-5 to TRBJ2-1, with TRBD1 matching over 7 bases. The V segment lost 6 bases and the J segment 2 bases; nucleotides outside the gene matches: 7. The CDR3 is 15 amino acids. CDR1 MNHEY and CDR2 SVGAGI come from the germline V gene. CDR3 DNA: TGTGCCAGCAGCCAAACAGGGGCGCCCTACAATGAGCAGTTCTTC. Translated, it gives CASSQTGAPYNEQFF.

This clonotype occurred a few times. The genes are TRBV12-3 or TRBV12-4 and TRBJ1-2; 8 positions agree with TRBD1. The CDR3 extends over 12 amino acids. V was clipped by 4 bases and J by 9 bases; unmatched bases: 4. DNA for the CDR3: TGTGCCAGCAGTTCAGGACAGGGTCGCTACACCTTC. Its translation is CASSSGQGRYTF.

The V call is TRBV28, the J call TRBJ2-5; 10 bases line up with TRBD1. Per the germline V gene, CDR1 is MDHEN and CDR2 is SYDVKM. The CDR3 runs to 17 residues. The junction had 13 bases not matched to a gene; V was cut back by 5 bases and J by 4 bases. CDR3 nucleotide sequence: TGTGCCAGCAGTGAGCACCTTGGACAGGGGGACGCAGAGACCCAGTACTTC. Protein sequence: CASSEHLGQGDAETQYF.

This clonotype was observed a handful of times. The chain recombines TRBV4-1 with TRBJ1-4; no clear D. Germline CDR1 reads MGHRA; CDR2 reads YSYEKL. Trimming took 1 base from V and 7 from J, leaving 10 bases between them. The CDR3 runs 14 residues. The CDR3 bases are TGCGCCAGCAGCCAAGGGGTCTGGGGTGAAAAACTGTTTTTT. It is translated as CASSQGVWGEKLFF.

The chain is built from TRBV24-1 and TRBJ2-7; tentative D call: TRBD1 (6 bases). Germline V gene lookup returns CDR1 KGHDR and CDR2 SFDVKD. V lost 6 bases and J 5 bases, leaving 7 bases between the germline ends. The CDR3 sequence is 11 residues long. The CDR3: CATSNRDEQYF. DNA for the CDR3: TGTGCCACCAGTAACAGGGACGAGCAGTACTTC.